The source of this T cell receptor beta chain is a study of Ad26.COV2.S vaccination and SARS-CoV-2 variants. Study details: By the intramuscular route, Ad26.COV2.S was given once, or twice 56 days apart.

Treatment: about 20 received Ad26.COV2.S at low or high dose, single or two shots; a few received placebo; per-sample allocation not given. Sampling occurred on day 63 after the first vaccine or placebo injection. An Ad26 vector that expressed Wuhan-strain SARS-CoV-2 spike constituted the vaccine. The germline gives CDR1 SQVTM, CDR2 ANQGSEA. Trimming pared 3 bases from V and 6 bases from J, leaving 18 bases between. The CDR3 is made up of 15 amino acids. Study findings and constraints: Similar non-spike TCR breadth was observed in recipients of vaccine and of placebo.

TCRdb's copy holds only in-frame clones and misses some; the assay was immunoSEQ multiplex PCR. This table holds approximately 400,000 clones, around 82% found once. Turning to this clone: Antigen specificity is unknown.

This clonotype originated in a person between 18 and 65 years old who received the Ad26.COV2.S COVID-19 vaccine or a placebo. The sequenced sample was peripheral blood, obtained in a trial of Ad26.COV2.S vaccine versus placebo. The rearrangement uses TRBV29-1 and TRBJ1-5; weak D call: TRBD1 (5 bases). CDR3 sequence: CSVELGTGKGQPQHF. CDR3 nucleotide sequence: TGCAGCGTTGAGCTCGGGACGGGGAAGGGTCAGCCCCAGCATTTT.